A selection of T cell receptor beta chains follows, all from one sample in a study of cytomegalovirus exposure and HLA in healthy donors. TCRdb keeps only in-frame clones here, not all; method: immunoSEQ multiplex PCR. In the table there are over 150,000 clones, 70% to 90% of which are singletons. The source material was PBMCs. These TCRs come from a woman aged 18-30 years in good health and CMV-seronegative. Each CDR3 is given with its conserved first and last residue. The order of the fields is CDR3 DNA, CDR3 protein, clone size, J gene, D gene, V gene. D genes are given only for firm matches. A clone size is listed for some rows: how often the clone was seen (once, few, many), or a class if it is expanded.

TGTGCCAGTAGTATAACGGACACTAATTCACCCCTCCACTTT CASSITDTNSPLHF NA TRBJ1-6 NA TRBV19
TGCGCCAGCTCCGCCGGGACAGGGAGGAACACTGAAGCTTTCTTT CASSAGTGRNTEAFF NA TRBJ1-1 TRBD1 TRBV5-1
TGCGCCAGCAGCCCGACAGGGGCGACCTATGGCTACACCTTC CASSPTGATYGYTF NA TRBJ1-2 TRBD1 TRBV5-1
TGTGCCAGCAGCTTGACAGGGGGTTGGACTGAAGCTTTCTTT CASSLTGGWTEAFF once TRBJ1-1 TRBD1 TRBV7-3
TGTGCCACCAGCCGAGGGAGGGAGGGCGGCTACACCTTC CATSRGREGGYTF NA TRBJ1-2 NA TRBV15
TGTGCCAGCAGCCCGGGACAGGGGTTATATGGCTACACCTTC CASSPGQGLYGYTF NA TRBJ1-2 TRBD1 TRBV5-4
TGTGCCAGCTCACGGGCGGGGGATGAAAAACTGTTTTTT CASSRAGDEKLFF NA TRBJ1-4 NA TRBV18
TGCAGCGTTGTGGGAGGAGGAGGCTCTGGAAACACCATATATTTT CSVVGGGGSGNTIYF NA TRBJ1-3 NA TRBV29-1
TGTGCCAGCAGCCCCAGGGACAGTAACACTGAAGCTTTCTTT CASSPRDSNTEAFF NA TRBJ1-1 TRBD1 TRBV2
TGTGCCAGCAGCCCGCGGTCGGGGACTAACTATGGCTACACCTTC CASSPRSGTNYGYTF NA TRBJ1-2 NA TRBV7-2
TGTGCCAGCAGCTTAGGGGCAGGACTTTACCAAGAGACCCAGTACTTC CASSLGAGLYQETQYF once TRBJ2-5 NA TRBV7-6
TGTGCCAGCAGCCGACAGGCGACCTACGAGCAGTACTTC CASSRQATYEQYF NA TRBJ2-7 NA TRBV14
TGTGCCACACGGGTAGCGGGAGTGAGAACTAATGAGCAGTTCTTC CATRVAGVRTNEQFF NA TRBJ2-1 TRBD2 TRBV6-1
TGTGCCAGCAGCCCCCTCCGGACTAGCGGGAGTGACAGCTCCTACGAGCAGTACTTC CASSPLRTSGSDSSYEQYF NA TRBJ2-7 TRBD2 TRBV7-9
TGCGCCAGCAGCTTGGCCGGGCAGGGTGCGGATGGCTACACCTTC CASSLAGQGADGYTF NA TRBJ1-2 NA TRBV5-1
TGTGCCAGCAGCTTAGGGAGTGGGCCTGGAGGGGAGACCCAGTACTTC CASSLGSGPGGETQYF NA TRBJ2-5 NA TRBV11-2
TGTGCCAGCAGTGCATTTCGGGACACTAACACCGGGGAGCTGTTTTTT CASSAFRDTNTGELFF NA TRBJ2-2 NA TRBV6-1
TGTGCCTGGAGTGTACCCGGACAATCTGAAGCTTTCTTT CAWSVPGQSEAFF NA TRBJ1-1 NA TRBV30
TGCGCCAGCAGCTTGGCAGGGAATGCCTACGAGCAGTACTTC CASSLAGNAYEQYF NA TRBJ2-7 NA TRBV5-1
TGTGCGACCAGGCAACTAGCGGGAGGGGGGGAAGAGACCCAGTACTTC CATRQLAGGGEETQYF few TRBJ2-5 TRBD2 TRBV15
TGTGCCAGCAGCAAATGGGCCAAGAGCACCATATATTTT CASSKWAKSTIYF NA TRBJ1-3 NA TRBV21-1
TGCGCCAGCAGCGCGAGGAGCGTTAGCGGTCAGGGAGAGACCCAGTACTTC CASSARSVSGQGETQYF once TRBJ2-5 NA TRBV4-1
TGTGCCAGCAGCTTAGTCTCCCGCGAGCAGTACTTC CASSLVSREQYF NA TRBJ2-7 NA TRBV7-2
TGTGCCAGCAGCTTATCAGGGTACTATGGCTACACCTTC CASSLSGYYGYTF NA TRBJ1-2 NA TRBV5-5
TGTGCCAGCGGGACCGGGGGAGGGAGTAACTATGGTTACACCTTC CASGTGGGSNYGYTF NA TRBJ1-2 NA TRBV19
TGTGCCAGTAATTTAACAGTAAATCAGCCCCAGCATTTT CASNLTVNQPQHF NA TRBJ1-5 NA TRBV19
TGTGCCAGCAGCCTGGATAGACTGAACGGGGAGCTGTTTTTT CASSLDRLNGELFF NA TRBJ2-2 NA TRBV5-6
TGTGCCAGCGGCGACGGAAGCGATAGTCAGTTCTTC CASGDGSDSQFF NA TRBJ2-1 NA TRBV2
TGTGCCACCGCTCGGACAGGGGTCATGAACACTGAAGCTTTCTTT CATARTGVMNTEAFF few TRBJ1-1 TRBD1 TRBV10-3
TGTGCCAGCAGCTTGGCCACGGGGGGCGGCAGTCAGCCCCAGCATTTT CASSLATGGGSQPQHF medium-sized TRBJ1-5 NA TRBV5-6